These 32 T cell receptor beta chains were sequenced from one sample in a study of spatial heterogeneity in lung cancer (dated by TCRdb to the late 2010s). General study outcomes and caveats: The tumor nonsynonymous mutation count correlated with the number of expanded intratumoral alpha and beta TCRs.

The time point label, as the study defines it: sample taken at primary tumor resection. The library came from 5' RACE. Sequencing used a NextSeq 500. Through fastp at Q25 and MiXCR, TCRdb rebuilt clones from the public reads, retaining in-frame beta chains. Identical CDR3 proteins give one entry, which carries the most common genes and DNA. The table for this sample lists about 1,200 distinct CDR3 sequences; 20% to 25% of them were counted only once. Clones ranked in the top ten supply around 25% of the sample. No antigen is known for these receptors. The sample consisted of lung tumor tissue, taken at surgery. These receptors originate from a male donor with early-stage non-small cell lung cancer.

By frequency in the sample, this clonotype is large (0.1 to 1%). The CDR3 nucleotides are TGTGCCAGCAGCTTCGCAGATAGCAATCAGCCCCAGCATTTT. Its protein is CASSFADSNQPQHF. The chain has TRBV11-2 and TRBJ1-5; D uncertain. Germline CDR1 is SGHAT and CDR2 is FQNNGV. V was cut by 3 bases and J by 0 bases, with 6 bases left in between. This CDR3 has 14 residues.

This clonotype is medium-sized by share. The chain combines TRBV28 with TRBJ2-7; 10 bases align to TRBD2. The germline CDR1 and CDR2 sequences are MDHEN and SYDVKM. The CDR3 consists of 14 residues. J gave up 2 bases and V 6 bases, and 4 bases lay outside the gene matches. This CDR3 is CASSIAGGPYEQYF. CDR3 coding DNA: TGTGCCAGCAGCATAGCGGGAGGTCCCTACGAGCAGTACTTC.

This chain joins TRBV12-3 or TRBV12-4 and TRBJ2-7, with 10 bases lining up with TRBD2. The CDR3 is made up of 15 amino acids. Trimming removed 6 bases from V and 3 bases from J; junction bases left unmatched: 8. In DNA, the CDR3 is TGTGCCAGCAGACCGGGACTAGCGACTCACTACGAGCAGTACTTC. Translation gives CASRPGLATHYEQYF.

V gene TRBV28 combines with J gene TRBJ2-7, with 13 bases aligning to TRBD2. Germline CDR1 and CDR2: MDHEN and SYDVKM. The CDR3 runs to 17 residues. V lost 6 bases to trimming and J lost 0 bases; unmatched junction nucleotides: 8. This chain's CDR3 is CASRGSGLAGHSYEQYF. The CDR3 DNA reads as TGTGCCAGCAGAGGTTCGGGACTAGCGGGACACTCCTACGAGCAGTACTTC.

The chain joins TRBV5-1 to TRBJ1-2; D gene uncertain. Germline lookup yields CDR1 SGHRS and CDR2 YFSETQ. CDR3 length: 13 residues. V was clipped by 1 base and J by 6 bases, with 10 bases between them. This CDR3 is CASSLSALDGYTF. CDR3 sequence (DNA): TGCGCCAGCAGCTTGTCGGCGCTCGATGGCTACACCTTC.

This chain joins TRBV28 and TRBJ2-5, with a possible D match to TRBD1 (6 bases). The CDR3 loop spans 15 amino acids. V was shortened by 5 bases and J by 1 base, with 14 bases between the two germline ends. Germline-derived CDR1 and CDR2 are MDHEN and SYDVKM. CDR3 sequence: CASSTVGRGQETQYF. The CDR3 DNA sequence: TGTGCCAGCAGTACGGTGGGCAGGGGCCAAGAGACCCAGTACTTC.

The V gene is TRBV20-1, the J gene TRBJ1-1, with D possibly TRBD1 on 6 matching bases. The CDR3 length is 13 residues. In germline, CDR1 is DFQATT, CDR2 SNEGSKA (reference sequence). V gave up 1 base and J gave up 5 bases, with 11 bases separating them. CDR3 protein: CSARGGGRTEAFF. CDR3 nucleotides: TGCAGTGCTAGAGGTGGGGGGCGGACTGAAGCTTTCTTT.

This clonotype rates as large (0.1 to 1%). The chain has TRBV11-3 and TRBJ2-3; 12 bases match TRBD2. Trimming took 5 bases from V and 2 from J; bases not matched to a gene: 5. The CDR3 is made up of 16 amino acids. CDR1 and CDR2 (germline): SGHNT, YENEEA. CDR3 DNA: TGTGCCAGCAGCCCGGGGACTAGCGGGTTCACAGATACGCAGTATTTT. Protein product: CASSPGTSGFTDTQYF.

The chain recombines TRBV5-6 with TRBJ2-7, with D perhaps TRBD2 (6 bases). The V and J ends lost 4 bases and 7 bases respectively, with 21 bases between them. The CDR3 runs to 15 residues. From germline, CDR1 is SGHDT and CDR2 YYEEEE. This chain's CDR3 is CASSAPGLLGGEQYF. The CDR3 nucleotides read TGTGCCAGCAGCGCCCCAGGGCTCTTGGGGGGTGAGCAGTACTTC.

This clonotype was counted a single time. The CDR3 protein is CSAGTSGVADTQYF. The CDR3, as DNA: TGCAGTGCCGGGACTAGCGGGGTAGCAGATACGCAGTATTTT. The chain is built from TRBV20-1 and TRBJ2-3, with TRBD2 identical over 13 bases. This CDR3 comprises 14 residues. V lost 6 bases to trimming and J lost 4 bases; unmatched junction nucleotides: 4. Germline CDR1 reads DFQATT; CDR2 reads SNEGSKA (reference sequence).

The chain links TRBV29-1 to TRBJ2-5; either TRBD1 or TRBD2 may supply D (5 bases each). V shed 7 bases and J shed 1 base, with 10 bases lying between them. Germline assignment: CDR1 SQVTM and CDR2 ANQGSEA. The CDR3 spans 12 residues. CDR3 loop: CSAGRGQETQYF. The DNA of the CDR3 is TGCAGCGCGGGAAGGGGCCAAGAGACCCAGTACTTC. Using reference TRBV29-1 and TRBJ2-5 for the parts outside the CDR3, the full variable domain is SAVISQKPSRDICQRGTSLTIQCQVDSQVTMMFWYRQQPGQSLTLIATANQGSEATYESGFVIDKFPISRPNLTFSTLTVSNMSPEDSSIYLCSAGRGQETQYFGPGTRLLVL.

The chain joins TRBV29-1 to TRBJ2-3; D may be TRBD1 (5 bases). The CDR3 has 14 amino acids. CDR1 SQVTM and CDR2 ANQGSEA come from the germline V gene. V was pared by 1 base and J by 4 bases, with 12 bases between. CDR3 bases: TGCAGCGTTGAAGGGCAGGGATTTTCAGATACGCAGTATTTT. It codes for CSVEGQGFSDTQYF.

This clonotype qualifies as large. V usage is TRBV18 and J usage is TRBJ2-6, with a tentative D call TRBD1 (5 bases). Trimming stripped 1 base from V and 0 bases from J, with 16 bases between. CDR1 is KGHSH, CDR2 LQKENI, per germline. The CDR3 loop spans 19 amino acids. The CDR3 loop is CASSPQTPRGRSGANVLTF. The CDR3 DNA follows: TGTGCCAGCTCACCACAGACGCCAAGGGGCCGCTCTGGGGCCAACGTCCTGACTTTC.

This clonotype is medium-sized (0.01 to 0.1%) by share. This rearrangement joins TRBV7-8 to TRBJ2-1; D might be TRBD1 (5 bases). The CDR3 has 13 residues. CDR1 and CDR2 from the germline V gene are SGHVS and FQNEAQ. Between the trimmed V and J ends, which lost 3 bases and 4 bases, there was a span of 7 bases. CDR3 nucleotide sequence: TGTGCCAGCAGCTTGCAGGGTTACAATGAGCAGTTCTTC. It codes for CASSLQGYNEQFF.

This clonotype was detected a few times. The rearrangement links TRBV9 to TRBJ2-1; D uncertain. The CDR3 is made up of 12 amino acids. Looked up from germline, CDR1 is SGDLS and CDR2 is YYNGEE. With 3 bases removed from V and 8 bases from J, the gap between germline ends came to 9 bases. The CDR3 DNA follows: TGTGCCAGCAGCGGTGGGTGGGATGAGCAGTTCTTC. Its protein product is CASSGGWDEQFF.

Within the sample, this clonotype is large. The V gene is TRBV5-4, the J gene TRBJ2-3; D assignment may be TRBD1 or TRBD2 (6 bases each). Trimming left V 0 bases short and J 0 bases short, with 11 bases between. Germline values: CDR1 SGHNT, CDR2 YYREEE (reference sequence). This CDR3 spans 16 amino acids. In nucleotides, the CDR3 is TGTGCCAGCAGCTTGGCCTGGGGGGCAAGCACAGATACGCAGTATTTT. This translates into CASSLAWGASTDTQYF. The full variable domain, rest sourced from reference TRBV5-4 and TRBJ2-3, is ETGVTQSPTHLIKTRGQQVTLRCSSQSGHNTVSWYQQALGQGPQFIFQYYREEENGRGNFPPRFSGLQFPNYSSELNVNALELDDSALYLCASSLAWGASTDTQYFGPGTRLTVL.

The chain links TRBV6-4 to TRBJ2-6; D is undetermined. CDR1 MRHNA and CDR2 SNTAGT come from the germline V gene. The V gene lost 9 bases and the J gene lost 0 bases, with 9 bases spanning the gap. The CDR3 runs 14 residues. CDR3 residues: CASRTDSGANVLTF. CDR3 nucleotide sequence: TGTGCCAGTCGCACGGACTCTGGGGCCAACGTCCTGACTTTC.

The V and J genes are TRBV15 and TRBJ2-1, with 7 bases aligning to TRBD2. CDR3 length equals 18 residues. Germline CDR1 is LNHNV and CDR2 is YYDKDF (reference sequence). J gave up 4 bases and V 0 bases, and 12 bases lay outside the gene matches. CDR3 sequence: CATSRDVGGSSAYNEQFF. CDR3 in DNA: TGTGCCACCAGCAGAGATGTGGGCGGGAGCTCGGCTTACAATGAGCAGTTCTTC.

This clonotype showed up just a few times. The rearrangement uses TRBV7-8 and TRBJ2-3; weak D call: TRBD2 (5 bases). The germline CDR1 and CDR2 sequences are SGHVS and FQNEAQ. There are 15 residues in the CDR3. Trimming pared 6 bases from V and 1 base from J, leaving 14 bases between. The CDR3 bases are TGTGCCAGCAGTCTCTCGGGGTCGGGCACAGATACGCAGTATTTT. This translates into CASSLSGSGTDTQYF.

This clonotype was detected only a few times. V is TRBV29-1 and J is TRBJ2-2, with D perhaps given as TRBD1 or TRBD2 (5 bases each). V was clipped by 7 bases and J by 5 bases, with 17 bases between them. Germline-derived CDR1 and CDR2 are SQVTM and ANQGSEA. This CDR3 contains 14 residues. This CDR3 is CSARDPRGTGELFF. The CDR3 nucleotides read TGCAGCGCGAGGGACCCTCGGGGAACCGGGGAGCTGTTTTTT.

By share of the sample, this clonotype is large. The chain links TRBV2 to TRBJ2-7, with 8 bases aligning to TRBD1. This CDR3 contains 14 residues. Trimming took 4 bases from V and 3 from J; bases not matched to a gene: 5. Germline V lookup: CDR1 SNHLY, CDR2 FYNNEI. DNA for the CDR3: TGTGCCAGCAGTGTTCAGGGGGCGGTCTACGAGCAGTACTTC. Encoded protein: CASSVQGAVYEQYF.

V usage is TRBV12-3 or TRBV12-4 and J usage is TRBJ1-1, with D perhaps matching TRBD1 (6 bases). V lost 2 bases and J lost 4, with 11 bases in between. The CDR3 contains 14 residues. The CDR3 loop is CASSLSRGGTEAFF. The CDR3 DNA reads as TGTGCCAGCAGTTTAAGCAGGGGCGGCACTGAAGCTTTCTTT.

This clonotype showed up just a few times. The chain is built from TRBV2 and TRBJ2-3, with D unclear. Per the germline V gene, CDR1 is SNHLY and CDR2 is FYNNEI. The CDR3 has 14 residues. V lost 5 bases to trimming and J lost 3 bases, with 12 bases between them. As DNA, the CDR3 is TGTGCCAGCAGTTTGGGCGGTCTTACAGATACGCAGTATTTT. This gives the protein CASSLGGLTDTQYF.

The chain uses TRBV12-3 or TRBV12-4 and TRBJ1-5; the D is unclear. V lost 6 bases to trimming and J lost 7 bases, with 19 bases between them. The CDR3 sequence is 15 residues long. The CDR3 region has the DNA TGTGCCAGCAGGAGCGGTATCGGTAGCGGACAGCCCCAGCATTTT. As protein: CASRSGIGSGQPQHF.

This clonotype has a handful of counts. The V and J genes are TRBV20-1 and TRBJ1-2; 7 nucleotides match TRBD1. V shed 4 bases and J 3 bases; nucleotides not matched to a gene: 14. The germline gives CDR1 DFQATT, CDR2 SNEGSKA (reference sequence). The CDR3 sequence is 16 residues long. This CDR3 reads CSAIPGQRFLDYGYTF. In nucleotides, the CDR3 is TGCAGTGCTATACCGGGACAGAGATTCCTGGACTATGGCTACACCTTC.

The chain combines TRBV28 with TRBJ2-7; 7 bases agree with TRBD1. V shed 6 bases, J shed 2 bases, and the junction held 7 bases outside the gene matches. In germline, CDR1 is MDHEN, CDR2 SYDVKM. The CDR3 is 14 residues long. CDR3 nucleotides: TGTGCCAGCAGGGCACAGGGGCGCGCCTACGAGCAGTACTTC. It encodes CASRAQGRAYEQYF.

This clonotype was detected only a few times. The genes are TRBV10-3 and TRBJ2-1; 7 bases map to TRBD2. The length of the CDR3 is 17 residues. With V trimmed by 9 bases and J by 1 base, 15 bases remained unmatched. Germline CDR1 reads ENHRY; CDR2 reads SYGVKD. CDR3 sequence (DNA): TGTGCCATATCTCCGGCGGGCGGGAGTATTTCCTACAATGAGCAGTTCTTC. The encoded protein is CAISPAGGSISYNEQFF.

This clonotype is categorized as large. The CDR3 DNA follows: TGCGCCAGCAGCTTGGTCGGGGATCCGTACGAGCAGTACTTC. This codes for CASSLVGDPYEQYF. This chain links TRBV5-1 with TRBJ2-7; a possible D gene is TRBD2 (5 bases). Trimming pared 0 bases from V and 4 bases from J, leaving 11 bases between. The CDR3 is 14 residues long. Germline CDR1 is SGHRS and CDR2 is YFSETQ.

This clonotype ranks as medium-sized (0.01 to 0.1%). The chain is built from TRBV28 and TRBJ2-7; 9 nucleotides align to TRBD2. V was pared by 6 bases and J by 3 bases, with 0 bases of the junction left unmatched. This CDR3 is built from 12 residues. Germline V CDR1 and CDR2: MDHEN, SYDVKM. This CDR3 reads CASRTSGYEQYF. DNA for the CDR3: TGTGCCAGCAGGACTAGCGGCTACGAGCAGTACTTC.

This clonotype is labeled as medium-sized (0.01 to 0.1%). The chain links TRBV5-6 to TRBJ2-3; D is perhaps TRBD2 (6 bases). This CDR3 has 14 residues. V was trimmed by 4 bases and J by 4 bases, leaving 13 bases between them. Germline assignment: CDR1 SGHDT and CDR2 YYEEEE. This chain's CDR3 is CASSPNLASDTQYF. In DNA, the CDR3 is TGTGCCAGCAGCCCCAACCTAGCGTCAGATACGCAGTATTTT.

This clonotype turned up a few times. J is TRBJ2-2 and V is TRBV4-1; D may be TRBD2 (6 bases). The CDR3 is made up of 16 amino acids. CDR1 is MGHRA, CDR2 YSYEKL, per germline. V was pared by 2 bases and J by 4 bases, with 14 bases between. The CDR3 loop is CASSQTPGVGTGELFF. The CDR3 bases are TGCGCCAGCAGCCAAACTCCGGGAGTGGGCACCGGGGAGCTGTTTTTT.

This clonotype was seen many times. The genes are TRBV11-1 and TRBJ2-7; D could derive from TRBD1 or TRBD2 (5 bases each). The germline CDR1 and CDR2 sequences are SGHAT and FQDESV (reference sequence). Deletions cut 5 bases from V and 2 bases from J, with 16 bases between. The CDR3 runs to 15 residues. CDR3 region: CASSPGTLDPYEQYF. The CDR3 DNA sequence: TGTGCCAGCAGCCCCGGGACCCTGGACCCCTACGAGCAGTACTTC.